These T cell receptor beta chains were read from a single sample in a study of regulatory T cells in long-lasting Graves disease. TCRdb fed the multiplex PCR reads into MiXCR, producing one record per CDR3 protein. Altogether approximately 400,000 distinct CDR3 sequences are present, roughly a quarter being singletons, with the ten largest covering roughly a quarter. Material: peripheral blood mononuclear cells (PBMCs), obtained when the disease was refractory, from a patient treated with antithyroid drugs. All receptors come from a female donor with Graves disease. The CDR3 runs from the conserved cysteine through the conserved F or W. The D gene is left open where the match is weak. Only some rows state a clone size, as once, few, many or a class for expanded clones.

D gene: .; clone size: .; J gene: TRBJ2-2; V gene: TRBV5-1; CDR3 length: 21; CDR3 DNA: TGCGCCAGCAGCCACGACCCATCGGACAGAAACGTCTTTTCGAACACCGGGGAGCTGTTTTTT; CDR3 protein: CASSHDPSDRNVFSNTGELFF
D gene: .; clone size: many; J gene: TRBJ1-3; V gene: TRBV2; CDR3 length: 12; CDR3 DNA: TGTGCCAGCAGCCAGATTCGGGGCACCATATATTTT; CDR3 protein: CASSQIRGTIYF
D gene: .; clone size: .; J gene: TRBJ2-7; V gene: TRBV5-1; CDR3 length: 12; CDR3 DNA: TGCGCCAGCAGCATCCCCGGGGCCGAGCAGTACTTC; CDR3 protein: CASSIPGAEQYF
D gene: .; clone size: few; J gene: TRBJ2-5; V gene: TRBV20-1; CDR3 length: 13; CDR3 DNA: TGCAGTGCTAGAGTTATTGCTCCCCGGACCCAGTACTTC; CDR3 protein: CSARVIAPRTQYF
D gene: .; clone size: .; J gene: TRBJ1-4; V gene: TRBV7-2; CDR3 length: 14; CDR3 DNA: TGTGCCAGCAACCGGGATCTTGGACGGGAAAAACTGTTTTTT; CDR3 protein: CASNRDLGREKLFF
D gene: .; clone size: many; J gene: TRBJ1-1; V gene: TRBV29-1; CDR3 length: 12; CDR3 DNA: TGCAGCGTTGAACAGGGCGGGACTGAAGCTTTCTTT; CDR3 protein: CSVEQGGTEAFF
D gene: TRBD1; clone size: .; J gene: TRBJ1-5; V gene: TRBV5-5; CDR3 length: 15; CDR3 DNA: TGTGCCAGCAGCTCGTCTTACAGGGGGAATCAGCCCCAGCATTTT; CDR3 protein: CASSSSYRGNQPQHF
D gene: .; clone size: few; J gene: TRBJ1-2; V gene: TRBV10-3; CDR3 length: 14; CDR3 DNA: TGTGCCATCAGTGAGGCGAATATTAACTATGGCTACACCTTC; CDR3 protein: CAISEANINYGYTF
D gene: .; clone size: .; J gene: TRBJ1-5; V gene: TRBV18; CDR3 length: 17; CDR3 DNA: TGTGCCAGCTCGCCGCCTGGGGTGCAGGGCAGCAATCAGCCCCAGCATTTT; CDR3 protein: CASSPPGVQGSNQPQHF
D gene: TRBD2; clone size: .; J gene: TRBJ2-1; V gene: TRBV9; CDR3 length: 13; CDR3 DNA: TGTGCCAGCGGACTAGCGGATTACAATGAGCAGTTCTTC; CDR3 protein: CASGLADYNEQFF
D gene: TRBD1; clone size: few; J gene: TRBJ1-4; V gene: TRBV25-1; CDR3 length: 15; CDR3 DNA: TGTGCCAGCAGTGATAGACGACAGGGCCACGAAAAACTGTTTTTT; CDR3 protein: CASSDRRQGHEKLFF
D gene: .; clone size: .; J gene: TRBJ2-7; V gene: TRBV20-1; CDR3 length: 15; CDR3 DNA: TGCAGTGCTAGAGTCCCGGGGGGCCGGGCCTACGAGCAGTACTTC; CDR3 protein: CSARVPGGRAYEQYF
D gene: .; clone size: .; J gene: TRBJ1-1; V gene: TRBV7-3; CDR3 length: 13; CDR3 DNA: TGTGCCAGCAGCTTAGTGGACGGGTTTGAAGCTTTCTTT; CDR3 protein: CASSLVDGFEAFF
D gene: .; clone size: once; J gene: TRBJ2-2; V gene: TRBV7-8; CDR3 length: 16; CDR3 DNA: TGTGCCAGCAGCTTTAGGCCAGGGGATAACGCCGGGGAGCTGTTTTTT; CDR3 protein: CASSFRPGDNAGELFF
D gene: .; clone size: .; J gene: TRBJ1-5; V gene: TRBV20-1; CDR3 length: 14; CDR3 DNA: TGCAGTGCTAGGGGGAGGGAAGAGTATCAGCCCCAGCATTTT; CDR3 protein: CSARGREEYQPQHF
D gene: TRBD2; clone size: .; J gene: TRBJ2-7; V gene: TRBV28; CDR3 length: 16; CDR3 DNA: TGTGCCAGCAGTTTACTAGCGGGAGCCCTTACCTACGAGCAGTACTTC; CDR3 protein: CASSLLAGALTYEQYF
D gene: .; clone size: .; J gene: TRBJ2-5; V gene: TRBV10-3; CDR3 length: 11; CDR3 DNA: TGTGCCATCAGTGAGATGGAGACCCAGTACTTC; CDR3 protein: CAISEMETQYF
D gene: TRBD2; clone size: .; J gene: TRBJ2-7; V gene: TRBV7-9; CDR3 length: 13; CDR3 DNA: TGTGCCAGCCGGACTAGCGGGGCCTACGAGCAGTACTTC; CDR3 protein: CASRTSGAYEQYF
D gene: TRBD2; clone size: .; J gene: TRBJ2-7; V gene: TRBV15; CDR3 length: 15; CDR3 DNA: TGTGCCACCAGCAGGAGCGGGACTAGCGGATACGAGCAGTACTTC; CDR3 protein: CATSRSGTSGYEQYF
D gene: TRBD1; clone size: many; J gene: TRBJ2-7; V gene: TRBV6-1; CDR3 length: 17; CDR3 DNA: TGTGCCAGCAGTCGCCGGCAGGGGGTCCTGATTCTCTACGAGCAGTACTTC; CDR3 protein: CASSRRQGVLILYEQYF
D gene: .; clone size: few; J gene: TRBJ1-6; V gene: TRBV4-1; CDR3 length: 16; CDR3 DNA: TGCGCCAGCAGCCAACCGGGGCCCTTTTCGGATTCACCCCTCCACTTT; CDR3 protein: CASSQPGPFSDSPLHF
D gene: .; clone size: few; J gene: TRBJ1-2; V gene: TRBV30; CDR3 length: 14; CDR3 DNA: TGTGCCTGGAGTATGGATACAGCAACCTATGGCTACACCTTC; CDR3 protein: CAWSMDTATYGYTF
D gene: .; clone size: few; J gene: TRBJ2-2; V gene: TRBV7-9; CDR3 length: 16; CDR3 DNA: TGTGCCAGCAGCTCGCCGGGACCCCTTATTACCGGGGAGCTGTTTTTT; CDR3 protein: CASSSPGPLITGELFF
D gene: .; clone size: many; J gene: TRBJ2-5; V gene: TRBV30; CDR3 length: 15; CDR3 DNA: TGTGCCTGGAGTGTGCCAACAGGACCCCAAGAGACCCAGTACTTC; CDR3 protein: CAWSVPTGPQETQYF
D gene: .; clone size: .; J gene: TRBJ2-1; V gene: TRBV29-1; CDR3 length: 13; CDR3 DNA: TGCAGCGTTGAAACGAACAACTACAATGAGCAGTTCTTC; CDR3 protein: CSVETNNYNEQFF
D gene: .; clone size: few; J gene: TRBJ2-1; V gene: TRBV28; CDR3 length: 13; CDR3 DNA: TGTGCCAGCAGTTTTGCTCTGGACAATGAGCAGTTCTTC; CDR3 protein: CASSFALDNEQFF
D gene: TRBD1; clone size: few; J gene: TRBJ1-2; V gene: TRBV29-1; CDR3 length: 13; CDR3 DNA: TGCAGCGTTGTGGGGACAGGGGGCCTGGGCTACACCTTC; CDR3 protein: CSVVGTGGLGYTF
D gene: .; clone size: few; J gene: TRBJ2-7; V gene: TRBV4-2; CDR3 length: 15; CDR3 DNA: TGTGCCAGCAGCCAAGATAGGGGGAGGGCCGGAGAGCAGTACTTC; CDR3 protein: CASSQDRGRAGEQYF
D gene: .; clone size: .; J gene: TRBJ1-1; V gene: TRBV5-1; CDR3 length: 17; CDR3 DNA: TGCGCCAGCAGCTTGGTGGTGGAACTGAGGCTGAACACTGAAGCTTTCTTT; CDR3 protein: CASSLVVELRLNTEAFF
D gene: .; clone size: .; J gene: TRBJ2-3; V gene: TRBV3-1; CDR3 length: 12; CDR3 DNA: TGTGCCAGCAGCACCTACACAGATACGCAGTATTTT; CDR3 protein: CASSTYTDTQYF